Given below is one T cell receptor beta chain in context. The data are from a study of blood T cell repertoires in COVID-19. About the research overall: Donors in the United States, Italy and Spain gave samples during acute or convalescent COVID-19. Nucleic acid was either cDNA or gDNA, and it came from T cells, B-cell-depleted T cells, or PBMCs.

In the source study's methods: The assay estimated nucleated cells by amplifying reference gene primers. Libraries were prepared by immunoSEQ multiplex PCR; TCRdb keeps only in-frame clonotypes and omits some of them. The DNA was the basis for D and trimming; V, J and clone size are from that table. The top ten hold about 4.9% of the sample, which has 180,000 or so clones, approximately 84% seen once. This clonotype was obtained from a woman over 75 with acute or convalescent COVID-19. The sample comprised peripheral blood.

The CDR3 region is CASSPFLSSGYPGELFF. The CDR3, as DNA: TGTGCCAGCTCACCATTTTTGTCTAGCGGGTATCCCGGGGAGCTGTTTTTT. The chain carries TRBV18 and TRBJ2-2, with 8 bases lining up with TRBD2. Germline trimming cut 2 bases from V and 6 bases from J; bases unmatched to any gene: 11. The CDR3 runs 17 residues. Germline CDR1 is KGHSH and CDR2 is LQKENI.